The 23 T cell receptor beta chains below all came from one sample that was sequenced in a study of human T cells and chemical hapten exposure. TCRdb processed the RACE reads anew with MiXCR; each CDR3 protein has one entry. Of about 64,000 distinct CDR3 sequences listed, around 11% are singletons. The time point denotes: pre-sensitization, week 0. Documented treatment: therapeutic diphenylcyclopropenone sensitization with weekly scalp DPC. Sequencing used whole blood, obtained in connection with sensitization to the hapten diphenylcyclopropenone (DPC). These receptors all come from a woman between 40 and 50 years old with alopecia areata. Some clones in this sample may be carry-over from other donors' samples.

This clonotype was recorded a few times. The chain couples TRBV10-3 to TRBJ2-7; D perhaps matches TRBD1 (5 bases). The CDR3 spans 14 residues. Germline values: CDR1 ENHRY, CDR2 SYGVKD. V was trimmed by 10 bases and J by 5 bases, leaving 21 bases between them. CDR3 residues: CATTPDSPGNEQYF. CDR3 in DNA: TGTGCCACAACACCTGACAGCCCTGGGAACGAGCAGTACTTC.

This clonotype was seen a handful of times. The rearrangement uses TRBV20-1 and TRBJ2-1; 15 bases are shared with TRBD2. Germline V gene sequence: CDR1 DFQATT, CDR2 SNEGSKA (reference sequence). The CDR3 loop spans 16 amino acids. Trimming removed 4 bases from V and 5 bases from J; junction bases left unmatched: 6. The chain's CDR3 is CSAITGTSGGHNEQFF. In DNA form, the CDR3 reads TGCAGTGCTATAACCGGGACTAGCGGGGGGCACAATGAGCAGTTCTTC.

This clonotype was observed a few times. This chain links TRBV10-1 with TRBJ2-1; maybe TRBD1 (5 bases). V shed 6 bases and J shed 9 bases, with 15 bases lying between them. This CDR3 has 13 amino acids. CDR1 is WNHNN and CDR2 is SYGVQD in the germline V gene (reference sequence). CDR3 nucleotides: TGCGCCAGCAGAGCAGGGAAGTTTAGTGAGCAGTTCTTC. Amino acids: CASRAGKFSEQFF.

This clonotype was counted many times. The chain employs TRBV29-1 and TRBJ2-7; TRBD2 might be the D (6 bases). Germline V gene sequence: CDR1 SQVTM, CDR2 ANQGSEA. CDR3 length: 12 amino acids. V lost 4 bases and J 3 bases, leaving 10 bases between the germline ends. DNA for the CDR3: TGCAGCGTTGTGGTGGGAGGCTACGAGCAGTACTTC. Translated: CSVVVGGYEQYF.

This clonotype was observed at least ten times. The chain recombines TRBV18 with TRBJ2-7; D ambiguous. Germline loops: CDR1 KGHSH, CDR2 LQKENI. With 2 bases removed from V and 4 bases from J, the gap between germline ends came to 12 bases. The CDR3 runs 14 residues. CDR3 nucleotide sequence: TGTGCCAGCTCACCAGGTTTAGGCCCTTACGAGCAGTACTTC. This sequence encodes CASSPGLGPYEQYF.

The sample holds many counts of this clonotype. One junction end does not reproduce the germline sequence, and a read error may be involved. This chain connects TRBV5-1 to TRBJ2-7; TRBD1 aligns across 11 bases. The CDR3 is made up of 14 amino acids. Looked up from germline, CDR1 is SGHRS and CDR2 is YFSETQ. The CDR3 sequence is CASSPGQGAYEQYF. In DNA, the CDR3 is TGTGCCAGCAGCCCCGGACAGGGGGCTTACGAGCAGTACTTC.

The chain employs TRBV6-6 and TRBJ2-7; TRBD1 agrees at 7 bases. The trim removed 6 bases at V and 7 bases at J, leaving 9 bases unmatched. Germline V CDR1 and CDR2: MNHNY, SVGAGI (reference sequence). The length of the CDR3 is 13 residues. The chain's CDR3 is CASSPGTAWEQYF. Here the CDR3 DNA reads TGTGCCAGCAGCCCCGGGACAGCTTGGGAGCAGTACTTC.

This sequence joins TRBV5-1 and TRBJ2-1; 11 bases agree with TRBD1. Germline CDR1 and CDR2: SGHRS and YFSETQ. V gave up 4 bases and J gave up 7 bases; unmatched junction bases: 10. The CDR3 totals 16 residues. The CDR3 DNA is TGCGCCAGCAGCCTGGGGACAGGGGGACGGTGGAATGAGCAGTTCTTC. As protein: CASSLGTGGRWNEQFF.

V and J are TRBV20-1 and TRBJ1-4, with 7 bases identical to TRBD1. CDR1 and CDR2 (germline): DFQATT, SNEGSKA (reference sequence). J was trimmed by 5 bases and V by 6 bases; bases with no gene match: 12. The CDR3 totals 15 residues. This CDR3 reads CSADSRDRKNEKLFF. Here the CDR3 DNA reads TGCAGTGCCGACTCCCGGGACAGAAAAAATGAAAAACTGTTTTTT.

This clonotype was found many times. The V and J genes are TRBV6-5 and TRBJ1-1; D gene unclear. CDR1 and CDR2 from the germline V gene are MNHEY and SVGAGI. Trimming cost V 0 bases and J 10 bases, with 9 bases left between them. This CDR3 contains 12 residues. CDR3 in DNA: TGTGCCAGCAGTTACTCGAGAGGGTTAGCTTTCTTT. This gives the protein CASSYSRGLAFF.

There are a few counts of this clonotype. The V and J genes are TRBV27 and TRBJ1-2; D may be TRBD1 (6 bases). The V end was cut by 6 bases, the J end by 7 bases, with 15 bases between. Germline values: CDR1 MNHEY, CDR2 SMNVEV (reference sequence). The CDR3 extends over 13 amino acids. CDR3 bases: TGTGCCAGCAGAACTAACAGGGTTGGTGGCTACACCTTC. Translated, it gives CASRTNRVGGYTF.

This clonotype was counted a few times. The rearrangement joins TRBV9 to TRBJ2-1; the D is unclear. The germline V gene has CDR1 SGDLS and CDR2 YYNGEE. V was clipped by 2 bases and J by 8 bases, with 14 bases between them. This CDR3 comprises 14 residues. The CDR3 DNA is TGTGCCAGCAGCGTCGCCCAGCCCAGCGATGAGCAGTTCTTC. This codes for CASSVAQPSDEQFF.

Points on this clonotype: Without the conserved terminal phenylalanine or tryptophan, this CDR3 likely stems from a read error. The V and J genes are TRBV24-1 and TRBJ2-5; 7 bases agree with TRBD1. The CDR3 spans 16 residues. The trim removed 4 bases at V and 5 bases at J, leaving 12 bases unmatched. From germline, CDR1 is KGHDR and CDR2 SFDVKD. The CDR3 DNA sequence: TGTGCCACCAGTGAGGGGAGACAGGGTTTGCACGAGACCCAGTACTCC. It codes for CATSEGRQGLHETQYS.

This clonotype was seen repeatedly, ten times or more. The CDR3: CASSPDKNYGYTF. The CDR3 nucleotides are TGTGCCAGCTCACCCGACAAGAACTATGGCTACACCTTC. The chain uses TRBV18 and TRBJ1-2, with D unclear. Trimming took 3 bases from V and 2 from J, leaving 7 bases between them. The CDR3 contains 13 residues. CDR1 is KGHSH, CDR2 LQKENI, per germline.

In this sample, this clonotype turned up many times. The chain has TRBV11-2 and TRBJ2-7; 10 positions match TRBD2. V lost 4 bases to trimming and J lost 0 bases; unmatched junction nucleotides: 6. CDR1 is SGHAT and CDR2 is FQNNGV in the germline V gene. The CDR3 has 16 amino acids. Here the CDR3 DNA reads TGTGCCAGCAGCTCCAGAGCGGGAGGGACCTCCTACGAGCAGTACTTC. Translated, it gives CASSSRAGGTSYEQYF.

This sequence joins TRBV18 and TRBJ1-5; 7 bases fit TRBD1. CDR1 is KGHSH and CDR2 is LQKENI in the germline V gene. The V gene end was trimmed by 6 bases and the J gene end by 2 bases; junction bases not matched to a gene: 7. CDR3 size: 15 residues. CDR3: CASSVGTAGNQPQHF. The CDR3 DNA is TGTGCCAGCTCCGTAGGGACAGCCGGCAATCAGCCCCAGCATTTT.

The chain combines TRBV6-5 with TRBJ1-4; the D gene is possibly TRBD1 (6 bases). V lost 8 bases and J 8 bases, leaving 15 bases between the germline ends. The CDR3 spans 13 residues. Germline V lookup: CDR1 MNHEY, CDR2 SVGAGI. CDR3 amino acids: CASGTAGDEKLFF. The DNA of the CDR3 is TGTGCCAGCGGTACGGCAGGGGACGAAAAACTGTTTTTT.

This clonotype was picked up a small number of times. The chain is built from TRBV2 and TRBJ2-1; 8 bases align to TRBD1. The V gene's germline CDR1 is SNHLY and CDR2 FYNNEI. The CDR3 runs 15 residues. V lost 2 bases, J lost 4 bases, and 4 bases stayed unmatched. The CDR3 nucleotides are TGTGCCAGCAGTGAACAGGGGGCATCGTACAATGAGCAGTTCTTC. Protein product: CASSEQGASYNEQFF.

The chain has TRBV5-1 and TRBJ1-5; possibly TRBD1 for D (5 bases). V lost 4 bases to trimming and J lost 5 bases, with 13 bases between them. The CDR3 length is 14 residues. The germline CDR1 and CDR2 sequences are SGHRS and YFSETQ. The CDR3 coding sequence is TGCGCCAGCAGCCCCGGGACGCTTGATCAGCCCCAGCATTTT. Its protein product is CASSPGTLDQPQHF.

This clonotype was detected only a few times. This chain uses TRBV4-2 with TRBJ1-4, with D possibly TRBD1 on 5 matching bases. Germline CDR1 reads LGHNA; CDR2 reads YNFKEQ. This CDR3 contains 16 residues. The V gene lost 0 bases and the J gene lost 5 bases, with 13 bases spanning the gap. The CDR3 DNA sequence: TGTGCCAGCAGCCAAGAGACCCCGGGACCGAATGAAAAACTGTTTTTT. It yields the protein CASSQETPGPNEKLFF.

This clonotype was found a few times. This rearrangement joins TRBV5-4 to TRBJ2-5; 7 positions agree with TRBD2. The V and J ends lost 1 base and 4 bases, in that order; junction bases with no gene match: 7. The CDR3 consists of 15 residues. The V gene's germline CDR1 is SGHNT and CDR2 YYREEE (reference sequence). The DNA for the CDR3 is TGTGCCAGCAGCTTGACGACGGGAGGAGGAGAGACCCAGTACTTC. Residues: CASSLTTGGGETQYF. The variable domain in full, completed from reference TRBV5-4 and TRBJ2-5, reads ETGVTQSPTHLIKTRGQQVTLRCSSQSGHNTVSWYQQALGQGPQFIFQYYREEENGRGNFPPRFSGLQFPNYSSELNVNALELDDSALYLCASSLTTGGGETQYFGPGTRLLVL.

The chain combines TRBV27 with TRBJ2-4; D gene unclear. The V end lost 0 bases, the J end lost 9 bases, and 12 bases lay between the germline ends. Germline V lookup: CDR1 MNHEY, CDR2 SMNVEV (reference sequence). The CDR3 is 14 residues long. Written as DNA, the CDR3 is TGTGCCAGCAGTTTATCGTCGACCTCACCCATTCAGTACTTC. This encodes CASSLSSTSPIQYF.

Many counts were recorded for this clonotype. V usage is TRBV29-1 and J usage is TRBJ1-2; 11 bases match TRBD1. After removal of 7 bases from V and 4 bases from J, the junction contained 5 bases not matched to a gene. This CDR3 comprises 13 residues. The germline V gene encodes CDR1 SQVTM and CDR2 ANQGSEA. The CDR3 DNA reads as TGCAGCGCCGGGGACAGGGGGAGCTATGGCTACACCTTC. It translates to CSAGDRGSYGYTF.